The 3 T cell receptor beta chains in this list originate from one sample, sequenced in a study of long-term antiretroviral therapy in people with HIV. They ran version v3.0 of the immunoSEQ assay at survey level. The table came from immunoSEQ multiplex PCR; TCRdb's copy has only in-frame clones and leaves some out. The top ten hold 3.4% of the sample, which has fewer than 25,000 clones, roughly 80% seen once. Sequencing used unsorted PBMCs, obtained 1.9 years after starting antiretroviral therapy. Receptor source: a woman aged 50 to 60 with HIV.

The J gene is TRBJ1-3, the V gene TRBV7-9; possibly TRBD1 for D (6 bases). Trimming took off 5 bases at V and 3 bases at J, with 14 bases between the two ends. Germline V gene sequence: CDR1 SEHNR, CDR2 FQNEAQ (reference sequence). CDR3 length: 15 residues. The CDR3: CASSPEGRGGNTIYF. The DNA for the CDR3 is TGTGCCAGCAGCCCAGAGGGCAGGGGTGGAAACACCATATATTTT.

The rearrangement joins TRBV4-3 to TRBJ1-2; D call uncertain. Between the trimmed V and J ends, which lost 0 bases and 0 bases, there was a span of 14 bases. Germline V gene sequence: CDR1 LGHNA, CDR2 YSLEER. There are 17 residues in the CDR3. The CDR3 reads CASSQDRGPYTNYGYTF. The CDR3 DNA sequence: TGCGCCAGCAGCCAAGATAGAGGTCCGTATACTAACTATGGCTACACCTTC.

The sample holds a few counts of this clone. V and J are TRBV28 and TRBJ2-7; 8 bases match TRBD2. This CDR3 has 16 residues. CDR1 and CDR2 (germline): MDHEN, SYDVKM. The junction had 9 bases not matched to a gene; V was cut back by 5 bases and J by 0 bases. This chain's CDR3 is CASSTPRGGNSYEQYF. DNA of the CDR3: TGTGCCAGCAGTACCCCTCGCGGGGGGAACTCCTACGAGCAGTACTTC. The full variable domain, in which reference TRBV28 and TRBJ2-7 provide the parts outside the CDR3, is DVKVTQSSRYLVKRTGEKVFLECVQDMDHENMFWYRQDPGLGLRLIYFSYDVKMKEKGDIPEGYSVSREKKERFSLILESASTNQTSMYLCASSTPRGGNSYEQYFGPGTRLTVT.